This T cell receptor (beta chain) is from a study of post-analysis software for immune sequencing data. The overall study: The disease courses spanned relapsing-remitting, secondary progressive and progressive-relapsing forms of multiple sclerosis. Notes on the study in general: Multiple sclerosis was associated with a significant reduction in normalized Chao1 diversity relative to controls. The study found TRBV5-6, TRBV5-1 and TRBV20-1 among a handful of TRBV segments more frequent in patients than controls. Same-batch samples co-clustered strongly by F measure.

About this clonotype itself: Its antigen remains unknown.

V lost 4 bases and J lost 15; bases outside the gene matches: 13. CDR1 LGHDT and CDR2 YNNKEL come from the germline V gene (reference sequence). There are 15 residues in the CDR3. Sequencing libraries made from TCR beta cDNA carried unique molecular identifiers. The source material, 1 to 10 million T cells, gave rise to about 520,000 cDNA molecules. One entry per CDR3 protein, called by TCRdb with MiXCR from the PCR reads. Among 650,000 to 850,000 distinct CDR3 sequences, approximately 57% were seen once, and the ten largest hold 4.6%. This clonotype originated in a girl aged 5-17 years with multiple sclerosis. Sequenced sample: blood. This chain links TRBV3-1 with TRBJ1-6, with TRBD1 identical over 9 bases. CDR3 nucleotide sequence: TGTGCCAGCAGCCTTTCCGGCGGACAGGGGACCCTCCTCCACTTT. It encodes CASSLSGGQGTLLHF.